Each of the 27 T cell receptor beta chains below was sequenced from the same sample in a study of shared clonotypes between healthy human individuals. Clones were sequenced by immunoSEQ multiplex PCR, and TCRdb holds only the in-frame ones, with some missing. The sample contains a few million clones, around 93% of which appear only once. The sample taken for sequencing was naive CD4+ T cells from PBMCs. Subset of the sample: CD45RA+ positively selected. The source is a man younger than 35 in good health. Some clones in this sample may be carry-over from other donors' samples.

A single count supports this clone. The chain carries TRBV27 and TRBJ2-1; 11 bases are shared with TRBD2. The germline V gene encodes CDR1 MNHEY and CDR2 SMNVEV (reference sequence). J was trimmed by 2 bases and V by 6 bases; bases with no gene match: 3. The CDR3 length is 15 residues. CDR3: CASSVSGRAYNEQFF. CDR3 nucleotide sequence: TGTGCCAGCAGCGTTAGCGGGAGGGCCTACAATGAGCAGTTCTTC.

The chain carries TRBV18 and TRBJ1-1; the D gene is possibly TRBD1 (5 bases). This CDR3 region has 17 residues. Germline loops: CDR1 KGHSH, CDR2 LQKENI. Trimming took 1 base from V and 4 from J, leaving 19 bases between them. The CDR3 spells CASSPLTTVTVITEAFF. In nucleotides, the CDR3 is TGTGCCAGCTCACCACTAACGACAGTAACAGTGATCACTGAAGCTTTCTTT.

The chain links TRBV6-1 to TRBJ2-5, with D possibly TRBD2 on 6 matching bases. From germline, CDR1 is MNHNS and CDR2 SASEGT. The CDR3 runs to 14 residues. The V end was cut by 6 bases, the J end by 5 bases, with 16 bases between. The CDR3 region is CASRAPGGRETQYF. The CDR3 bases are TGTGCCAGCAGGGCCCCTGGTGGGAGGGAGACCCAGTACTTC.

The rearrangement joins TRBV5-1 to TRBJ2-1; TRBD2 matches 9 bases. V dropped 5 bases and J dropped 8; count of bases not matched to a gene: 5. CDR1 SGHRS and CDR2 YFSETQ come from the germline V gene. This CDR3 comprises 13 residues. CDR3 protein: CASSVAGEDEQFF. Written as DNA, the CDR3 is TGCGCCAGCAGTGTAGCGGGAGAAGATGAGCAGTTCTTC.

The rearrangement uses TRBV11-2 and TRBJ1-1; 7 bases fit TRBD1. CDR3 size: 17 residues. Trimming cost V 2 bases and J 2 bases; bases outside gene matches: 11. CDR1 and CDR2 (germline): SGHAT, FQNNGV. In DNA, the CDR3 is TGTGCCAGCAGCTTACGGAAGGGGGCGCCTGAAAACACTGAAGCTTTCTTT. Residues: CASSLRKGAPENTEAFF.

The chain recombines TRBV7-9 with TRBJ2-7, with TRBD1 identical over 9 bases. The V gene's germline CDR1 is SEHNR and CDR2 FQNEAQ (reference sequence). This CDR3 is built from 15 residues. The V gene end was trimmed by 5 bases and the J gene end by 5 bases; junction bases not matched to a gene: 10. CDR3 coding DNA: TGTGCCAGCAGCCCCGTGGACAGGGGAAGGCACGAGCAGTACTTC. The encoded protein is CASSPVDRGRHEQYF.

This chain joins TRBV4-3 and TRBJ2-2; D call uncertain. This CDR3 spans 13 amino acids. Germline CDR1 LGHNA, CDR2 YSLEER. Trimming cost V 3 bases and J 6 bases, with 8 bases left between them. CDR3 bases: TGCGCCAGCAGCCAGTTTCGGGCCGGGGAGCTGTTTTTT. Translated, it gives CASSQFRAGELFF.

A word on this clone: The sample contains more than one DNA sequence encoding this CDR3. V is TRBV30 and J is TRBJ1-1; unclear D gene. This CDR3 is built from 11 residues. CDR1 GTSNPN and CDR2 SVGIG come from the germline V gene (reference sequence). Trimming left V 0 bases short and J 7 bases short, with 6 bases between. The CDR3 loop reads CAWSVVGEAFF. The CDR3 DNA reads TGTGCCTGGAGTGTAGTGGGTGAAGCTTTCTTT.

CDR3 sequence: CASSLEEVNTEAFF. The CDR3 DNA follows: TGCGCCAGCAGCCTCGAGGAGGTGAACACTGAAGCTTTCTTT. The rearrangement uses TRBV5-1 and TRBJ1-1, with unresolved D. Germline lookup yields CDR1 SGHRS and CDR2 YFSETQ. V was cut by 4 bases and J by 0 bases, with 10 bases left in between. The CDR3 runs to 14 residues.

Comments on this clone: This same CDR3 is encoded by further DNA sequences in the sample. The gene calls are TRBV28 and TRBJ1-4; 7 bases match TRBD1. This CDR3 spans 14 amino acids. The junction had 5 bases not matched to a gene; V was cut back by 5 bases and J by 5 bases. Looked up from germline, CDR1 is MDHEN and CDR2 is SYDVKM. CDR3 bases: TGTGCCAGCAGTCCGGGACAGTTAAATGAAAAACTGTTTTTT. Translating it yields CASSPGQLNEKLFF.

The chain recombines TRBV19 with TRBJ1-2; 9 bases map to TRBD1. J was trimmed by 8 bases and V by 5 bases; bases with no gene match: 9. Germline loops: CDR1 LNHDA, CDR2 SQIVND (reference sequence). The CDR3 runs 14 residues. In nucleotides, the CDR3 is TGTGCCAGTAGTCACCGGGACAGGGTCGGGGGCTACACCTTC. As protein: CASSHRDRVGGYTF.

The J gene is TRBJ2-7, the V gene TRBV28, with D perhaps matching TRBD1 (5 bases). The CDR3 contains 10 residues. V lost 11 bases and J 5 bases, leaving 10 bases between the germline ends. Germline assignment: CDR1 MDHEN and CDR2 SYDVKM. The CDR3 region is CAAGSHEQYF. CDR3 nucleotides: TGTGCCGCAGGGTCCCACGAGCAGTACTTC.

J is TRBJ1-2 and V is TRBV11-2, with 10 bases that match TRBD1. Germline V gene lookup returns CDR1 SGHAT and CDR2 FQNNGV. The CDR3 has 14 amino acids. J lost 5 bases, V lost 8 bases, and 8 bases had no gene match. CDR3 in DNA: TGTGCCAGCCAGCGAGGACAGGGGGATTATGGCTACACCTTC. Its protein product is CASQRGQGDYGYTF.

The rearrangement links TRBV2 to TRBJ1-4; D remains ambiguous. Germline V gene data show CDR1 as SNHLY and CDR2 as FYNNEI. The CDR3 spans 15 residues. The V and J ends lost 5 bases and 8 bases respectively, with 18 bases between them. The DNA for the CDR3 is TGTGCCAGCAGTTTTTACGGGGATCGTGGGGAAAAACTGTTTTTT. It yields the protein CASSFYGDRGEKLFF.

The J gene is TRBJ1-1, the V gene TRBV18, with a tentative D call TRBD1 (6 bases). Trimming left V 3 bases short and J 10 bases short, with 15 bases between. The germline V gene has CDR1 KGHSH and CDR2 LQKENI. The CDR3 sequence is 13 residues long. The CDR3, as DNA: TGTGCCAGCTCACCCGAAGGCCGAGGGGGAGCTTTCTTT. Protein product: CASSPEGRGGAFF.

J is TRBJ2-1 and V is TRBV6-1, with D possibly called TRBD1 or TRBD2 (5 bases each). The CDR3 has 19 residues. CDR1 is MNHNS and CDR2 is SASEGT in the germline V gene. V was shortened by 4 bases and J by 0 bases, with 22 bases between the two germline ends. The CDR3 DNA sequence: TGTGCCAGCAGTGGAACACGGGACCTGCAGAAAAGCTCCTACAATGAGCAGTTCTTC. Protein product: CASSGTRDLQKSSYNEQFF.

The rearrangement links TRBV7-9 to TRBJ2-7, with 9 nucleotides matching TRBD1. Germline lookup yields CDR1 SEHNR and CDR2 FQNEAQ (reference sequence). Trimming at V came to 6 bases and at J to 7 bases, leaving 16 bases not matched to a gene. CDR3 length: 16 amino acids. The CDR3 region is CASSSLQGQGPPEQYF. Here the CDR3 DNA reads TGTGCCAGCAGTTCGCTCCAGGGACAGGGCCCCCCGGAGCAGTACTTC.

The chain couples TRBV2 to TRBJ2-5, with 7 bases identical to TRBD1. J gave up 5 bases and V 7 bases, and 13 bases lay outside the gene matches. Germline CDR1 and CDR2: SNHLY and FYNNEI. The CDR3 is 15 amino acids. The CDR3 sequence: CASKETGAPGETQYF. The CDR3 DNA sequence: TGTGCCAGCAAAGAAACAGGGGCCCCCGGGGAGACCCAGTACTTC.

The chain recombines TRBV6-6 with TRBJ1-1; the D gene is possibly TRBD1 (5 bases). From germline, CDR1 is MNHNY and CDR2 SVGAGI (reference sequence). V was pared by 10 bases and J by 4 bases, with 13 bases between. The CDR3 spans 12 residues. DNA for the CDR3: TGTGCCATGGGACGGGGGAGCACTGAAGCTTTCTTT. Translated: CAMGRGSTEAFF.

The J gene is TRBJ2-3, the V gene TRBV14; the D gene could be TRBD1 or TRBD2 (5 bases each). CDR3 length: 17 residues. Trimming removed 6 bases from V and 8 bases from J, with 27 bases in between. CDR1 SGHDN and CDR2 FVKESK come from the germline V gene. In nucleotides, the CDR3 is TGTGCCAGCAGTCGACCCCCTCGGGACGGAGCTTCTGGTACGCAGTATTTT. Protein sequence: CASSRPPRDGASGTQYF. The full variable domain, its missing parts supplied by reference TRBV14 and TRBJ2-3, is EAGVTQFPSHSVIEKGQTVTLRCDPISGHDNLYWYRRVMGKEIKFLLHFVKESKQDESGMPNNRFLAERTGGTYSTLKVQPAELEDSGVYFCASSRPPRDGASGTQYFGPGTRLTVL.

The rearrangement links TRBV7-2 to TRBJ2-1, with 14 bases lining up with TRBD2. The germline V gene has CDR1 SGHTA and CDR2 FQGNSA. V was clipped by 4 bases and J by 1 base; unmatched bases: 6. The CDR3 has 18 amino acids. The DNA for the CDR3 is TGTGCCAGCAGCTCTCGCGGGACTAGCGGGAGATCCTACAATGAGCAGTTCTTC. It specifies CASSSRGTSGRSYNEQFF.

The chain is built from TRBV5-1 and TRBJ2-1; no definite D call. V was trimmed by 3 bases and J by 10 bases, leaving 20 bases between them. Per the germline V gene, CDR1 is SGHRS and CDR2 is YFSETQ. This CDR3 region has 15 residues. The CDR3 coding sequence is TGCGCCAGCAGCTACTACCCAGGCCCAACATGGGAGCAGTTCTTC. Its translation: CASSYYPGPTWEQFF.

Notes on this clone: Other DNA sequences in this specimen translate into the identical CDR3. This chain's CDR3 is CASSGSMNTEAFF. The CDR3 DNA is TGTGCCAGTTCCGGCAGTATGAACACTGAAGCTTTCTTT. The chain joins TRBV14 to TRBJ1-1, with D unresolved. Germline CDR1 is SGHDN and CDR2 is FVKESK. V lost 9 bases and J 0 bases, leaving 11 bases between the germline ends. The CDR3 is 13 amino acids.

This clone showed up just once. The V and J genes are TRBV11-2 and TRBJ1-2, with D maybe TRBD1 (5 bases). Germline CDR1 and CDR2: SGHAT and FQNNGV. The CDR3 sequence is 15 residues long. V lost 5 bases and J lost 4, with 17 bases in between. For the CDR3, the DNA is TGTGCCAGCAGCGCCAGCTCAGGGCAGTTCTATGGCTACACCTTC. Protein: CASSASSGQFYGYTF.

In the case of this clone: Other DNA sequences of this sample code for an identical CDR3. The V call is TRBV18, the J call TRBJ2-1; the D gene is possibly TRBD2 (5 bases). V was pared by 6 bases and J by 5 bases, with 11 bases between. CDR1 and CDR2 (germline): KGHSH, LQKENI. The CDR3 is 13 residues long. In DNA, the CDR3 is TGTGCCAGCTCCCGCGGACTGAACAATGAGCAGTTCTTC. It specifies CASSRGLNNEQFF.

The CDR3 reads CASRRPRYF. The CDR3 DNA sequence: TGTGCCAGCAGGAGGCCGCGGTACTTC. The chain links TRBV14 to TRBJ2-7; D gene unclear. The CDR3 has 9 residues. Trimming took 6 bases from V and 12 from J, leaving 9 bases between them. Germline assignment: CDR1 SGHDN and CDR2 FVKESK.

In its sample, this clone was seen once. The rearrangement joins TRBV6-5 to TRBJ2-7; no firm D call. Trimming shortened V by 2 bases and J by 6 bases, and 11 bases separated the two germline ends. CDR3 length equals 13 residues. Germline V gives CDR1 MNHEY, CDR2 SVGAGI. This CDR3 reads CASSYLSRVEQYF. DNA of the CDR3: TGTGCCAGCAGTTACCTTAGTAGGGTCGAGCAGTACTTC.